This T cell receptor (beta chain) was profiled in a study of cytomegalovirus exposure and HLA in healthy donors. The CDR3 consists of 16 residues. Trimming pared 4 bases from V and 4 bases from J, leaving 19 bases between. Germline V gene sequence: CDR1 MGHRA, CDR2 YSYEKL. It was with 60 Vbeta and 13 Jbeta primers that the PCR ran. The method was immunoSEQ multiplex PCR; TCRdb's version includes in-frame clones alone and lacks a portion of them. The sample lists 95,000 to 150,000 clones; under 90% were seen once. The receptor's source is a female donor in good health and CMV-seropositive. The sequencing input was PBMCs. V is TRBV4-1 and J is TRBJ1-1; D call uncertain. This chain's CDR3 is CASSRARVFGCTEAFF. Written as DNA, the CDR3 is TGCGCCAGCAGCCGAGCGCGGGTTTTTGGGTGCACTGAAGCTTTCTTT.